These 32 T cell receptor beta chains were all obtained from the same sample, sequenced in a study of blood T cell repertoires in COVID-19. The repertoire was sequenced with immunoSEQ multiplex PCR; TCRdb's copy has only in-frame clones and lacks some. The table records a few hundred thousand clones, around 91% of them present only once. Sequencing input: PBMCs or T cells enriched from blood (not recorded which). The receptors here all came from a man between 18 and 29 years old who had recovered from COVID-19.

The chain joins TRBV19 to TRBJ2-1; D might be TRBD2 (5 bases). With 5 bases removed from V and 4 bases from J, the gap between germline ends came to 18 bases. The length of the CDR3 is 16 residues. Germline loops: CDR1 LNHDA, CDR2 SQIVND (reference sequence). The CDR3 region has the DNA TGTGCCAGTAGTTTCCTCAGAGCTTCGGGATACAATGAGCAGTTCTTC. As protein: CASSFLRASGYNEQFF.

In DNA, the CDR3 is TGTGCCAGCGTCGCGCCGGGTAGGAACACTGAAGCTTTCTTT. Encoded protein: CASVAPGRNTEAFF. The V gene is TRBV3-1 (or the pseudogene TRBV3-2), the J gene TRBJ1-1, with D uncertain. The germline V gene encodes CDR1 LGHDT and CDR2 YNNKEL (reference sequence). Trimming took off 8 bases at V and 1 base at J, with 14 bases between the two ends. There are 14 residues in the CDR3.

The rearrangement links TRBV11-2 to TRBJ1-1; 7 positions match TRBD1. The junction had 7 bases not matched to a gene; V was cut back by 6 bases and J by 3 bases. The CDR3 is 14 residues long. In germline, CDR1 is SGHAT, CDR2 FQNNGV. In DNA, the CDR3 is TGTGCCAGCAGTCTAGTACAGGGGTACACTGAAGCTTTCTTT. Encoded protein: CASSLVQGYTEAFF.

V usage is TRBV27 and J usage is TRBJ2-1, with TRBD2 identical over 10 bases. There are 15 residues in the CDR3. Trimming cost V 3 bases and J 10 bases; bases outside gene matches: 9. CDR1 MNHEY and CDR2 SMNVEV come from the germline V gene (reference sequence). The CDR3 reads CASSFTSGGAYEQFF. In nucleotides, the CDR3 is TGTGCCAGCAGTTTTACCAGCGGGGGGGCGTACGAGCAGTTCTTC.

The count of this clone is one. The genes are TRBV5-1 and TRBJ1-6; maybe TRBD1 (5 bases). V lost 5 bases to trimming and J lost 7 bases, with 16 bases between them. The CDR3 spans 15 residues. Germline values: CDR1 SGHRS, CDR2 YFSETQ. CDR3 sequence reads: CASRPRGGLNSPLHF. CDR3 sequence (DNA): TGCGCCAGCAGGCCCCGGGGGGGGTTGAATTCACCCCTCCACTTT.

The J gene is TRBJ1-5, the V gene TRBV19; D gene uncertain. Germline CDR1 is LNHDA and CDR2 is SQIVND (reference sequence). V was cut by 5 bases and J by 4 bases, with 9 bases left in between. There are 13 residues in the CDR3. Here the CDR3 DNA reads TGTGCCAGTAGTCGCGGAGAGAATCAGCCCCAGCATTTT. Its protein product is CASSRGENQPQHF.

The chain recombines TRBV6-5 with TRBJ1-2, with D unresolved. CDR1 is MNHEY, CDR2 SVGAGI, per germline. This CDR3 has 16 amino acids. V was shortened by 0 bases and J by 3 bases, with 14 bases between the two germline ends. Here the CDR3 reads CASSYSNPPGDYGYTF. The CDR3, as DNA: TGTGCCAGCAGTTACTCGAACCCACCAGGCGACTATGGCTACACCTTC.

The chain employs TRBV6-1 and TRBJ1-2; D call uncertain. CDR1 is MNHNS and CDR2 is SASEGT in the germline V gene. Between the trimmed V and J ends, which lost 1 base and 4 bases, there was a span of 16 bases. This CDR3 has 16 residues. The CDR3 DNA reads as TGTGCCAGCAGTGAAGGGCCTGCGAGGGCCCCCTATGGCTACACCTTC. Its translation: CASSEGPARAPYGYTF.

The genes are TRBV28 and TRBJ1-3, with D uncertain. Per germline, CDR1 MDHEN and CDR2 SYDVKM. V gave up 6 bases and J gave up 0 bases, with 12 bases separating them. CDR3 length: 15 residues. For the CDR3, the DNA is TGTGCCAGCAGGTCATCTCCAGGCTCTGGAAACACCATATATTTT. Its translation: CASRSSPGSGNTIYF.

The CDR3 nucleotides are TGTGCCAGCAGCGATAGCGGGAGAACCAATGAGCAGTTCTTC. This encodes CASSDSGRTNEQFF. The chain carries TRBV9 and TRBJ2-1, with 9 bases aligning to TRBD2. Germline CDR1 and CDR2: SGDLS and YYNGEE. J lost 6 bases, V lost 3 bases, and 4 bases had no gene match. This CDR3 has 14 amino acids.

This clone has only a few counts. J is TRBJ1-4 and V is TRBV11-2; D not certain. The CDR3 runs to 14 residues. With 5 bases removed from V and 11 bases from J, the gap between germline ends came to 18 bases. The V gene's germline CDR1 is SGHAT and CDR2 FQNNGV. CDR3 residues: CASSAARSREKLFF. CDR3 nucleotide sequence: TGTGCCAGCAGCGCGGCCCGATCAAGGGAGAAACTGTTTTTT.

In nucleotides, the CDR3 is TGTGCCAGCAGCTTAGGGGCAGGGGCTAGATATGGCTACACCTTC. Translated, it gives CASSLGAGARYGYTF. The chain carries TRBV11-2 and TRBJ1-2, with a tentative D call TRBD1 (6 bases). Germline V gives CDR1 SGHAT, CDR2 FQNNGV. The V gene lost 1 base and the J gene lost 5 bases, with 14 bases spanning the gap. The CDR3 is made up of 15 amino acids.

The CDR3 DNA reads as TGCGCCAGCAGACAGGGCTCGAACACCGGGGAGCTGTTTTTT. It yields the protein CASRQGSNTGELFF. The chain employs TRBV5-1 and TRBJ2-2; possibly TRBD1 for D (6 bases). Germline V gene data show CDR1 as SGHRS and CDR2 as YFSETQ. CDR3 length equals 14 residues. Trimming took 5 bases from V and 0 from J, leaving 8 bases between them.

As DNA, the CDR3 is TGCGCCAGCAGCTTGTTTGGGGGCGCGGACGAGCAGTACTTC. Encoded protein: CASSLFGGADEQYF. The rearrangement joins TRBV5-1 to TRBJ2-7, with TRBD1 as a possible D gene (6 bases). Germline V CDR1 and CDR2: SGHRS, YFSETQ. The CDR3 runs to 14 residues. The ends were cut back, 1 base at V and 5 bases at J, with 13 bases in the middle.

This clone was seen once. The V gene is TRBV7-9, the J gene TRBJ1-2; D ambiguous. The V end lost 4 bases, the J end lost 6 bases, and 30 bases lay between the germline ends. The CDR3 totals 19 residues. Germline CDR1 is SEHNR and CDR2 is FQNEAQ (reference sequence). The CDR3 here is CASSSYVTGSDFLSNGYTF. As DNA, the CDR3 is TGTGCCAGCAGCTCTTATGTGACCGGATCCGACTTTTTGAGCAATGGCTACACCTTC.

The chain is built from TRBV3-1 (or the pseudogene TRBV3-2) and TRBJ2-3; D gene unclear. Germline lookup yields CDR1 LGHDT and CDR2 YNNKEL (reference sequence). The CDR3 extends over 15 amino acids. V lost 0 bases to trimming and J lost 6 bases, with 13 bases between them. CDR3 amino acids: CASSQDPLRRDTQYF. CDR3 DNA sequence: TGTGCCAGCAGCCAAGATCCCCTACGCCGGGATACGCAGTATTTT.

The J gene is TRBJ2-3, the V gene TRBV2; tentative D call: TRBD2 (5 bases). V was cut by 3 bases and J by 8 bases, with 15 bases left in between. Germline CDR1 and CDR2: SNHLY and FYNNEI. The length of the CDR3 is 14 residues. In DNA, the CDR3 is TGTGCCAGCAGTGAGTTCTGGACTGGAGTTACGCAGTATTTT. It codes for CASSEFWTGVTQYF.

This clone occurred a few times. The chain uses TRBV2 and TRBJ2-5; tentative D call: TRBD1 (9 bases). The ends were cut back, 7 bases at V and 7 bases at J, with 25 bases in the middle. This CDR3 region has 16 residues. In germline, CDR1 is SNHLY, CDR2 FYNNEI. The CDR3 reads CASNSIRDRAGGTQYF. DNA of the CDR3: TGTGCCAGCAATTCTATCCGGGACAGGGCGGGAGGGACCCAGTACTTC.

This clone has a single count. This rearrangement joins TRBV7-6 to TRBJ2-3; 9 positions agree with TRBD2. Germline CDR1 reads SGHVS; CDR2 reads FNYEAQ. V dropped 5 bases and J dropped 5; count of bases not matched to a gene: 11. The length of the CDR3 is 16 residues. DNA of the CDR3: TGTGCCAGCAGCCTAAATAGCGGGAGCGGGGGAGATACGCAGTATTTT. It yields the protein CASSLNSGSGGDTQYF. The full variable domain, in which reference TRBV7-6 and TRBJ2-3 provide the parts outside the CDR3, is GAGVSQSPRYKVTKRGQDVALRCDPISGHVSLYWYRQALGQGPEFLTYFNYEAQQDKSGLPNDRFSAERPEGSISTLTIQRTEQRDSAMYRCASSLNSGSGGDTQYFGPGTRLTVL.

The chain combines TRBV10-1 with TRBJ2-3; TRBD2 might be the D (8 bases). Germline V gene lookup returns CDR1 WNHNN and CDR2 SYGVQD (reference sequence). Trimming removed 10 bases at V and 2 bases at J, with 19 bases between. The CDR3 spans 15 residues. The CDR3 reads CATSGGGLYTDTQYF. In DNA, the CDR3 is TGCGCCACCTCGGGAGGGGGCCTTTACACAGATACGCAGTATTTT.

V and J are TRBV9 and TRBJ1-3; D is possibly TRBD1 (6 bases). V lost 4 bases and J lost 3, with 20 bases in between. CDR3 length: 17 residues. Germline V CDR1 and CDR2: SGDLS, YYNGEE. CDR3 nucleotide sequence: TGTGCCAGCAGCCTCTATGACGGGGGGCTGGTTGGAAACACCATATATTTT. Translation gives CASSLYDGGLVGNTIYF.

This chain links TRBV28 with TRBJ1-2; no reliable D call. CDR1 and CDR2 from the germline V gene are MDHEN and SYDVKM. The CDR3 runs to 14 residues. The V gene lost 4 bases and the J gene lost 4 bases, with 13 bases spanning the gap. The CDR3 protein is CASSSPGSGYGYTF. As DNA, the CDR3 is TGTGCCAGCAGTTCCCCAGGTTCTGGCTATGGCTACACCTTC.

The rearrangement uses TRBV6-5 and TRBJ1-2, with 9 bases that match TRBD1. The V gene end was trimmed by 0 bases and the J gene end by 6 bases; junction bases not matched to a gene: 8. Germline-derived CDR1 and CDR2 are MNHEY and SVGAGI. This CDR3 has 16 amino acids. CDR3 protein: CASSYSGGTGKDGYTF. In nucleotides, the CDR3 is TGTGCCAGCAGTTACTCCGGCGGGACAGGGAAGGATGGCTACACCTTC.

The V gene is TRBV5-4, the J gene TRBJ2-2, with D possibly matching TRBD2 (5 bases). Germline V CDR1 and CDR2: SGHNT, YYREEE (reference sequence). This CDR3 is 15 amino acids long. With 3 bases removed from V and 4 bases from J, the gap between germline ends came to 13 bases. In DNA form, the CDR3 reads TGTGCCAGCAGCTGGGAGAGCAGATCCACCGGGGAGCTGTTTTTT. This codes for CASSWESRSTGELFF.

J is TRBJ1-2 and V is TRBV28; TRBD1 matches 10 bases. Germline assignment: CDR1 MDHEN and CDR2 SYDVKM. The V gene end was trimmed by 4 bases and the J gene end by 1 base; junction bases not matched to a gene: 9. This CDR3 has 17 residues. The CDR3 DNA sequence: TGTGCCAGCAGTTCCGGGACAGGGGTGCTAGTTAACTATGGCTACACCTTC. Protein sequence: CASSSGTGVLVNYGYTF.

DNA for the CDR3: TGTGCCACCAGTGCCGGAGGGACAGGGGTAATAGGCAATCAGCCCCAGCATTTT. Encoded protein: CATSAGGTGVIGNQPQHF. The chain uses TRBV24-1 and TRBJ1-5; 10 bases map to TRBD1. CDR1 is KGHDR and CDR2 is SFDVKD in the germline V gene. V dropped 5 bases and J dropped 2; count of bases not matched to a gene: 11. The CDR3 contains 18 residues.

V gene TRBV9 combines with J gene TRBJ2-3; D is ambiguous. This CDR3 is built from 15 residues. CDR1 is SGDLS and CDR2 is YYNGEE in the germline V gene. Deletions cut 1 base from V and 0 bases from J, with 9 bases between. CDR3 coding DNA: TGTGCCAGCAGCGTATATGGAGCTAGCACAGATACGCAGTATTTT. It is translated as CASSVYGASTDTQYF.

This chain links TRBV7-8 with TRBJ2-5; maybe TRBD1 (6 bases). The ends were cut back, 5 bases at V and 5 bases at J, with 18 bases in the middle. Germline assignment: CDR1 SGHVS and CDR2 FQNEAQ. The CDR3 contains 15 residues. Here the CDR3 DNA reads TGTGCCAGCAGCGGTTCCTGGCCCACAGGGGAGACCCAGTACTTC. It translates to CASSGSWPTGETQYF.

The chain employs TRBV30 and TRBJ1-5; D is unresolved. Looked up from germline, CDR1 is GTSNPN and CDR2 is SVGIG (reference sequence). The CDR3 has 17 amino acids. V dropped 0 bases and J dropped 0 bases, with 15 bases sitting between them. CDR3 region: CAWSVHLGPNSNQPQHF. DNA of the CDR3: TGTGCCTGGAGTGTACATCTGGGCCCAAATAGCAATCAGCCCCAGCATTTT.

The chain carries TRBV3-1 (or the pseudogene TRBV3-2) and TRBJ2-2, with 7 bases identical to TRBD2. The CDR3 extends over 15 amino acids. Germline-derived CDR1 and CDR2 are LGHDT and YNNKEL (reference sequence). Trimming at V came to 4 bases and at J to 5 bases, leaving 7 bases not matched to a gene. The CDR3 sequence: CASSPWDYTTGELFF. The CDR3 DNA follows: TGTGCCAGCAGCCCCTGGGACTACACAACCGGGGAGCTGTTTTTT.

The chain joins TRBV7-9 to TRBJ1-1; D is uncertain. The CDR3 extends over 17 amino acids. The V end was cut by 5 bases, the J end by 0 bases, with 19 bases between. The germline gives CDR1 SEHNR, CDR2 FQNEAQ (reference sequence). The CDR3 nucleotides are TGTGCCAGCAGCACCCTCCAACCGGGATTTATGAACACTGAAGCTTTCTTT. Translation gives CASSTLQPGFMNTEAFF.

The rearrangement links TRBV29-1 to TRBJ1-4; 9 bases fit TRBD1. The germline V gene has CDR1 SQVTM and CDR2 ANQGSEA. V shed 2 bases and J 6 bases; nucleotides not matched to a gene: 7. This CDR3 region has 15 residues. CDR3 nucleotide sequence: TGCAGCGTTGAAATGGGACAGGGTGGTTATGAAAAACTGTTTTTT. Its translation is CSVEMGQGGYEKLFF.